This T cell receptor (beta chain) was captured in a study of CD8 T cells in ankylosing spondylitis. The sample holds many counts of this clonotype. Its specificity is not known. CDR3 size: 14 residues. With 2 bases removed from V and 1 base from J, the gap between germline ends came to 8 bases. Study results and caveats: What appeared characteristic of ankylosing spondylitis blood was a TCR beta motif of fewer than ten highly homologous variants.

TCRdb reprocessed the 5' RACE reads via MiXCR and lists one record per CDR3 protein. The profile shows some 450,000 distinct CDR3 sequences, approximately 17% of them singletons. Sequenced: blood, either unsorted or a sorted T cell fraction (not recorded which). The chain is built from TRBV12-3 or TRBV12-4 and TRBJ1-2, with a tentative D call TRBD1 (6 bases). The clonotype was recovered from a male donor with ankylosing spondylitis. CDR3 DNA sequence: TGTGCCAGCAGTTTACAGGGGCTTAACTATGGCTACACCTTC. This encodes CASSLQGLNYGYTF.